The 30 T cell receptor beta chains given below trace back to one sample, sequenced in a study of Graves' ophthalmopathy and Graves' hyperthyroidism. Using RNA transcripts, the TCR beta CDR3 regions were amplified. Scientists carried out first-round RT-PCR using HTBI primers and then a second-round multiplex PCR. TCRdb re-called the multiplex PCR reads with MiXCR, one entry per CDR3 protein. Of about 740,000 distinct CDR3 sequences in the sample, around 40% were seen once. Sample: peripheral blood. Every receptor here comes from an adult man with Graves' ophthalmopathy.

In the case of this clonotype: Sequence at one end of the junction differs from germline and may be a read error. J is TRBJ2-6 and V is TRBV9; 8 positions match TRBD1. In germline, CDR1 is SGDLS, CDR2 YYNGEE. The CDR3 runs to 15 residues. CDR3 nucleotide sequence: TGTGCCAGCAGCGGAAGGGCAGGGGGCCCGAACACTGAAGCTTTC. Translating gives CASSGRAGGPNTEAF.

The rearrangement joins TRBV19 to TRBJ1-1, with 7 bases that match TRBD1. The CDR3 has 11 residues. The V gene end was trimmed by 8 bases and the J gene end by 7 bases; junction bases not matched to a gene: 4. Germline values: CDR1 LNHDA, CDR2 SQIVND (reference sequence). The CDR3 DNA reads as TGTGCCAGTGCAACAGGGGATGAAGCTTTCTTT. Its protein product is CASATGDEAFF.

This clonotype was found many times. The CDR3 bases are TGCAGTGCGTCAGACAGGGGACGGGGTCAGCCCCAGCATTTT. Its protein product is CSASDRGRGQPQHF. This chain joins TRBV20-1 and TRBJ1-5; 8 nucleotides match TRBD1. The V gene end was trimmed by 6 bases and the J gene end by 6 bases; junction bases not matched to a gene: 10. Germline CDR1 is DFQATT and CDR2 is SNEGSKA (reference sequence). CDR3 length: 14 amino acids.

In this sample, this clonotype turned up once. A clone one base away is much larger, so this may be a read error. This sequence joins TRBV11-2 and TRBJ1-1; the match to TRBD1 covers 8 bases. V lost 8 bases and J lost 3; bases outside the gene matches: 8. CDR3 length: 14 residues. Germline CDR1 and CDR2: SGHAT and FQNNGV. In DNA, the CDR3 is TGTGCCAGCGGCCGCCGACAGGGGTACACTGAAGCTTTCTTT. The encoded protein is CASGRRQGYTEAFF.

The chain couples TRBV7-2 to TRBJ2-7; no clear D gene. V lost 3 bases, J lost 0 bases, and 12 bases lay in between. This CDR3 spans 15 amino acids. Germline CDR1 SGHTA, CDR2 FQGNSA. CDR3 DNA: TGTGCCAGCAGCTTGTTCGCCAGAAACTCCTACGAGCAGTACTTC. Translation gives CASSLFARNSYEQYF.

Notes on this clonotype: A junction end diverges from the germline sequence, so it may reflect a read error. The chain is built from TRBV2 and TRBJ2-5, with 11 bases aligning to TRBD1. The end of the DNA fits TRBJ2-7 better, so the J call may be wrong. The germline gives CDR1 SNHLY, CDR2 FYNNEI. The CDR3 totals 15 residues. The CDR3 DNA sequence: TGTGCCAGCAGCCGAGGACAGGGGGCATCCTCCGAGCAGTACTTC. Its translation is CASSRGQGASSEQYF.

This chain connects TRBV7-3 to TRBJ2-2; TRBD1 matches 8 bases. Germline CDR1 SGHTA, CDR2 FQGTGA. This CDR3 region has 16 residues. J was trimmed by 1 base and V by 3 bases; bases with no gene match: 4. The CDR3 is CASSFPGQENTGELFF. The CDR3 nucleotides read TGTGCCAGCAGCTTTCCGGGACAGGAGAACACCGGGGAGCTGTTTTTT. Using reference TRBV7-3 and TRBJ2-2 for the parts outside the CDR3, the full variable domain is GAGVSQTPSNKVTEKGKYVELRCDPISGHTALYWYRQSLGQGPEFLIYFQGTGAADDSGLPNDRFFAVRPEGSVSTLKIQRTERGDSAVYLCASSFPGQENTGELFFGEGSRLTVL.

This chain links TRBV12-5 with TRBJ1-2; D is undetermined. Deletions cut 2 bases from V and 10 bases from J, with 17 bases between. In germline, CDR1 is LGHNT, CDR2 FRNRAP. This CDR3 spans 14 amino acids. CDR3 coding DNA: TGTGCTAGTGGTTTGATTGGGGATTTAGGAGTCTACACCTTC. It yields the protein CASGLIGDLGVYTF.

V gene TRBV9 combines with J gene TRBJ1-1; D remains ambiguous. Trimming removed 3 bases from V and 4 bases from J, with 16 bases in between. The germline V gene has CDR1 SGDLS and CDR2 YYNGEE. The CDR3 is 15 residues long. The CDR3 DNA reads as TGTGCCAGCAGCGAGGCCTTGACGGCGGCCACTGAAGCTTTCTTT. Protein: CASSEALTAATEAFF.

This clonotype has just a few counts. The chain couples TRBV25-1 to TRBJ2-2, with TRBD1 as a possible D gene (6 bases). Trimming removed 6 bases at V and 7 bases at J, with 15 bases between. The CDR3 length is 14 residues. The germline V gene encodes CDR1 MGHDK and CDR2 SYGVNS. The CDR3 protein is CASSPTGLDGELFF. Here the CDR3 DNA reads TGTGCCAGCAGCCCAACAGGGTTGGACGGGGAGCTGTTTTTT.

The chain couples TRBV10-3 to TRBJ2-2; 7 bases are shared with TRBD2. The ends lost 2 bases at V and 3 bases at J; junction bases unmatched: 3. The CDR3 sequence is 15 residues long. Per the germline V gene, CDR1 is ENHRY and CDR2 is SYGVKD. The CDR3 nucleotides are TGTGCCATCAGTGAGGCGGGAGCGGACACCGGGGAGCTGTTTTTT. Protein product: CAISEAGADTGELFF.

This clonotype was counted at least ten times. The CDR3 loop is CASSHEGNQPQHF. The CDR3, as DNA: TGTGCCAGCAGCCACGAAGGGAATCAGCCCCAGCATTTT. The chain uses TRBV7-2 and TRBJ1-5; unclear D gene. The CDR3 extends over 13 amino acids. The V gene's germline CDR1 is SGHTA and CDR2 FQGNSA. V lost 5 bases and J 4 bases, leaving 9 bases between the germline ends. The variable domain in full, with the rest retrieved from reference TRBV7-2 and TRBJ1-5, is GAGVSQSPSNKVTEKGKDVELRCDPISGHTALYWYRQSLGQGLEFLIYFQGNSAPDKSGLPSDRFSAERTGGSVSTLTIQRTQQEDSAVYLCASSHEGNQPQHFGDGTRLSIL.

With respect to this clonotype: At one boundary the junction diverges from the germline segment, which might be a read error. The rearrangement links TRBV5-1 to TRBJ2-7; no definite D call. This CDR3 has 17 amino acids. Germline assignment: CDR1 SGHRS and CDR2 YFSETQ. CDR3 bases: TGTGCCAGCAGCTTAGGTTTTGGTGTAGGAAACGCCTACGAGCAGTACTTC. Protein sequence: CASSLGFGVGNAYEQYF. Complete variable domain (other parts from reference TRBV5-1 and TRBJ2-7): KAGVTQTPRYLIKTRGQQVTLSCSPISGHRSVSWYQQTPGQGLQFLFEYFSETQRNKGNFPGRFSGRQFSNSRSEMNVSTLELGDSALYLCASSLGFGVGNAYEQYFGPGTRLTVT.

V usage is TRBV2 and J usage is TRBJ1-2, with TRBD1 as a possible D gene (6 bases). The CDR3 spans 14 residues. Germline CDR1 is SNHLY and CDR2 is FYNNEI. V was trimmed by 7 bases and J by 4 bases, leaving 16 bases between them. CDR3 sequence (DNA): TGTGCCAGCAACGGAGGGGGACGGCCCTATGGCTACACCTTC. Amino acid sequence: CASNGGGRPYGYTF.

This clonotype was seen only a few times. The rearrangement joins TRBV11-2 to TRBJ2-7; 7 bases align to TRBD2. V lost 6 bases to trimming and J lost 4 bases; unmatched junction nucleotides: 6. Germline assignment: CDR1 SGHAT and CDR2 FQNNGV. The CDR3 has 13 amino acids. In nucleotides, the CDR3 is TGTGCCAGCAGTAGCGGGCCCCTTTACGAGCAGTACTTC. It is translated as CASSSGPLYEQYF.

Concerning this clonotype itself: At one end, the junction sequence differs from germline, possibly due to a read error. The chain has TRBV5-6 and TRBJ2-7; 10 bases line up with TRBD2. CDR1 is SGHDT and CDR2 is YYEEEE in the germline V gene. The CDR3 covers 17 residues. The CDR3 is CASGLDGWGLATYEQYF. The CDR3 nucleotides read TGTGCCAGCGGCTTGGACGGGTGGGGACTAGCGACCTACGAGCAGTACTTC.

This chain uses TRBV11-2 with TRBJ2-5; 10 nucleotides align to TRBD2. The V gene's germline CDR1 is SGHAT and CDR2 FQNNGV. This CDR3 comprises 15 residues. Trimming removed 0 bases from V and 5 bases from J; junction bases left unmatched: 3. The CDR3 reads CASSLDGAGGETQYF. The CDR3 coding sequence is TGTGCCAGCAGCTTAGACGGAGCGGGGGGGGAGACCCAGTACTTC.

The CDR3 DNA reads as TGTGCCAGCTCCCCCACTCAGGGTGGCACTGAAGCTTTCTTT. Protein product: CASSPTQGGTEAFF. The chain recombines TRBV7-9 with TRBJ1-1, with D perhaps TRBD1 (5 bases). The V gene's germline CDR1 is SEHNR and CDR2 FQNEAQ (reference sequence). Trimming removed 8 bases from V and 4 bases from J, with 17 bases in between. The CDR3 loop spans 14 amino acids.

The genes are TRBV10-3 and TRBJ2-5; no firm D call. The DNA end is a closer match to TRBJ2-7, so the J assignment may be wrong. Germline assignment: CDR1 ENHRY and CDR2 SYGVKD. The CDR3 length is 14 residues. The CDR3 reads CAISVDEQSYEQYF. In DNA, the CDR3 is TGTGCCATCAGCGTTGACGAACAGAGCTACGAGCAGTACTTC.

This clonotype occurred a few times. This chain uses TRBV7-2 with TRBJ1-6; 8 bases fit TRBD1. Germline assignment: CDR1 SGHTA and CDR2 FQGNSA. The CDR3 has 15 amino acids. With V trimmed by 5 bases and J by 8 bases, 8 bases remained unmatched. CDR3 loop: CASSLGQGVDSPLHF. In DNA form, the CDR3 reads TGTGCCAGCAGCCTCGGACAGGGTGTAGATTCACCCCTCCACTTT.

This clonotype turned up a few times. The gene calls are TRBV20-1 and TRBJ1-1; D is unclear. This CDR3 has 14 amino acids. Germline loops: CDR1 DFQATT, CDR2 SNEGSKA (reference sequence). The V end lost 8 bases, the J end lost 4 bases, and 20 bases lay between the germline ends. The CDR3 bases are TGCAGTCTTCCTCCCCGGGGTTCGGTCACTGAAGCTTTCTTT. It codes for CSLPPRGSVTEAFF.

The chain joins TRBV19 to TRBJ1-6, with TRBD1 matching 7 bases. The CDR3 extends over 17 amino acids. Looked up from germline, CDR1 is LNHDA and CDR2 is SQIVND (reference sequence). With V trimmed by 3 bases and J by 6 bases, 11 bases remained unmatched. The CDR3, as DNA: TGTGCCAGTAGTATTGAGCCAGGGGGTAATCGTAATTCACCCCTCCACTTT. Translated: CASSIEPGGNRNSPLHF.

This clonotype was observed once. The CDR3 loop reads CSAVPGQGVGQPQHF. DNA of the CDR3: TGCAGCGCCGTCCCGGGACAGGGAGTCGGTCAGCCCCAGCATTTT. J is TRBJ1-5 and V is TRBV29-1, with TRBD1 matching 9 bases. Trimming removed 7 bases from V and 6 bases from J; junction bases left unmatched: 13. Germline CDR1 SQVTM, CDR2 ANQGSEA. The CDR3 contains 15 residues.

This clonotype occurred many times. The rearrangement joins TRBV24-1 to TRBJ2-6; 7 bases agree with TRBD1. There are 18 residues in the CDR3. V trimming: 2 bases; J trimming: 4 bases; junction bases outside the gene matches: 10. From germline, CDR1 is KGHDR and CDR2 SFDVKD. The CDR3 DNA follows: TGTGCCACCAGTGATTACTCGACAGGGCCAGAGGGGGCCAACGTCCTGACTTTC. It is translated as CATSDYSTGPEGANVLTF.

The chain combines TRBV2 with TRBJ1-5; maybe TRBD1 (6 bases). The CDR3 is made up of 17 amino acids. V was clipped by 6 bases and J by 4 bases, with 22 bases between them. CDR1 and CDR2 from the germline V gene are SNHLY and FYNNEI. The CDR3, as DNA: TGTGCCAGCAGGACGGACAGCATTAAGAGGTCTAATCAGCCCCAGCATTTT. This encodes CASRTDSIKRSNQPQHF.

A word on this clonotype: The junction departs from germline at one end; a sequencing error may be responsible. This sequence joins TRBV29-1 and TRBJ2-7; possible D gene TRBD2, 5 bases. The CDR3 has 13 amino acids. The germline V gene encodes CDR1 SQVTM and CDR2 ANQGSEA. The CDR3 DNA reads as TGCAGCGTTGACTGGTTCTTCACCGGGGAGCTGTACTTC. It specifies CSVDWFFTGELYF.

This clonotype was seen only a few times. V and J are TRBV24-1 and TRBJ2-2, with D perhaps matching TRBD1 (6 bases). Germline V CDR1 and CDR2: KGHDR, SFDVKD. The CDR3 extends over 15 amino acids. Deletions cut 5 bases from V and 2 bases from J, with 11 bases between. The CDR3 DNA reads TGTGCCACCAGTGGCCCAGGGGACAACACCGGGGAGCTGTTTTTT. It yields the protein CATSGPGDNTGELFF.

Of note for this clonotype: A read error may be the cause here, since a much bigger clone is one base away. The CDR3 does not close with the conserved phenylalanine or tryptophan, likely indicating a read error. The chain carries TRBV20-1 and TRBJ1-4; D unclear. With 5 bases removed from V and 10 bases from J, the gap between germline ends came to 14 bases. CDR3 length: 12 residues. CDR1 is DFQATT and CDR2 is SNEGSKA in the germline V gene (reference sequence). The CDR3 is CSAPPNLGKLFL. In nucleotides, the CDR3 is TGCAGTGCTCCCCCGAATCTCGGAAAACTGTTTCTT.

About this clonotype itself: The junction departs from the called germline gene at one end, perhaps through a read error. J is TRBJ2-7 and V is TRBV10-3, with D possibly TRBD1 on 6 matching bases. The CDR3 spans 17 residues. The V gene's germline CDR1 is ENHRY and CDR2 SYGVKD. The chain's CDR3 is CASSEKSRGYYVYEQYF. The CDR3 DNA reads TGTGCCAGCAGTGAAAAAAGCAGGGGATACTATGTCTACGAGCAGTACTTC.

This clonotype has just a few counts. The chain is built from TRBV15 and TRBJ2-7; tentatively, D is TRBD2 (6 bases). Trimming stripped 3 bases from V and 0 bases from J, with 12 bases between. This CDR3 comprises 15 residues. Looked up from germline, CDR1 is LNHNV and CDR2 is YYDKDF (reference sequence). Written as DNA, the CDR3 is TGTGCCACCAGCAGGTGGGACTCCCCCTCCTACGAGCAGTACTTC. Amino acid sequence: CATSRWDSPSYEQYF.